These T cell receptor beta chains were read from a single sample in a study of spatial heterogeneity in lung cancer. TCRdb re-called the 5' RACE reads through MiXCR, storing one row per CDR3 protein. Among more than 6,000 distinct CDR3 sequences, 9% to 10% were seen once, and the ten largest hold around 24%. This sample comprised normal lung tissue next to the tumor, obtained at surgery. These TCRs come from a male donor with early-stage non-small cell lung cancer. The CDR3 runs from the conserved cysteine through the conserved F or W. D genes are given only for firm matches. A row's size may be missing; if present it is once, few, many or a size class.

d_gene	v_gene	j_gene	abundance	len	CDR3aa	CDR3nt
NA	TRBV29-1	TRBJ2-2	NA	16	CSVESPAGLNTGELFF	TGCAGCGTTGAAAGTCCGGCAGGGCTAAACACCGGGGAGCTGTTTTTT
NA	TRBV27	TRBJ2-6	few	17	CASRWGGLRSGANVLTF	TGTGCCAGCAGATGGGGCGGCCTACGCTCTGGGGCCAACGTCCTGACTTTC
NA	TRBV11-1	TRBJ2-5	many	13	CASSLEPLKTQYF	TGTGCCAGCAGCTTAGAGCCACTCAAGACCCAGTACTTC
NA	TRBV12-3/TRBV12-4	TRBJ2-7	few	14	CASSYGSGPYEQYF	TGTGCCAGCAGTTACGGGAGCGGTCCGTACGAGCAGTACTTC
NA	TRBV7-9	TRBJ1-1	many	16	CASSLFLGIMNTEAFF	TGTGCCAGCAGCTTATTTTTGGGTATCATGAACACTGAAGCTTTCTTT
TRBD1	TRBV27	TRBJ2-3	medium-sized	14	CASTWDSKTDTQYF	TGTGCCAGCACATGGGACAGCAAAACAGATACGCAGTATTTT
TRBD1	TRBV5-1	TRBJ1-1	many	15	CASSLGPGGNTEAFF	TGCGCCAGCAGCTTGGGCCCAGGGGGGAACACTGAAGCTTTCTTT
NA	TRBV6-1	TRBJ2-3	many	13	CASSELDIDTQYF	TGTGCCAGCAGTGAACTTGACATAGATACGCAGTATTTT
TRBD2	TRBV20-1	TRBJ2-1	many	12	CSAGGSGAEKIF	TGCAGTGCTGGGGGAAGCGGGGCGGAGAAAATCTTC
NA	TRBV20-1	TRBJ2-7	medium-sized	11	CSASSQGDEYF	TGCAGTGCTAGTAGCCAGGGTGACGAGTACTTC
NA	TRBV29-1	TRBJ2-7	many	13	CSLPSGPSYEQYF	TGCAGCCTTCCCTCCGGACCAAGCTACGAGCAGTACTTC
NA	TRBV3-1	TRBJ1-1	many	13	CASSQMYLSEAFF	TGTGCCAGCAGCCAAATGTACCTGAGTGAAGCTTTCTTT
TRBD2	TRBV27	TRBJ2-7	medium-sized	15	CASTPGGGPVDEQYF	TGTGCCAGCACCCCCGGGGGAGGGCCGGTGGACGAGCAGTACTTC
NA	TRBV27	TRBJ2-5	many	15	CATQAFAGSGETQYF	TGTGCCACCCAGGCCTTTGCGGGTTCTGGGGAGACCCAGTACTTC
TRBD1	TRBV5-1	TRBJ2-3	many	15	CASSRFGQGSDTQYF	TGCGCCAGCAGCCGATTCGGACAGGGGTCAGATACGCAGTATTTT
NA	TRBV28	TRBJ2-6	many	15	CASSRDSSGANVLTF	TGTGCCAGCAGCCGCGACAGCTCTGGGGCCAACGTCCTGACTTTC
NA	TRBV19	TRBJ1-5	many	14	CASKTDEYNQPQHF	TGTGCCAGTAAGACAGACGAGTACAATCAGCCCCAGCATTTT
NA	TRBV18	TRBJ1-5	large	15	CASSPPGMRNQPQHF	TGTGCCAGCTCACCACCGGGGATGCGCAATCAGCCCCAGCATTTT
TRBD2	TRBV29-1	TRBJ2-3	many	15	CSVWSWREGTDTQYF	TGCAGCGTGTGGTCTTGGCGGGAGGGCACAGATACGCAGTATTTT
TRBD1	TRBV29-1	TRBJ2-7	many	16	CSVRGDREGKRYEQYF	TGCAGCGTTCGGGGGGACAGGGAAGGTAAGAGGTACGAGCAGTACTTC
NA	TRBV27	TRBJ1-2	many	13	CASRKGGDYGYTF	TGTGCCAGCAGAAAGGGGGGAGACTATGGCTACACCTTC
TRBD1	TRBV12-3/TRBV12-4	TRBJ2-7	many	15	CASSVSTGVLVEQYF	TGTGCCAGCAGTGTCTCGACAGGGGTTCTGGTCGAGCAGTACTTC
NA	TRBV7-6	TRBJ2-1	NA	14	CASSPTVSYNEQFF	TGTGCCAGCAGCCCGACAGTTTCCTACAATGAGCAGTTCTTC
NA	TRBV20-1	TRBJ2-2	many	15	CSATTPGALTGELFF	TGCAGTGCTACTACACCCGGGGCCTTGACCGGGGAGCTGTTTTTT
TRBD2	TRBV5-1	TRBJ2-7	many	15	CASSLKGTSEIEQYF	TGCGCCAGCAGCTTGAAAGGGACTAGCGAGATCGAGCAGTACTTC
NA	TRBV7-9	TRBJ1-5	many	13	CASSQTDGQPQHF	TGTGCCAGCAGCCAAACGGACGGTCAGCCCCAGCATTTT
NA	TRBV5-1	TRBJ2-7	many	13	CASSLTPGYEQYF	TGCGCCAGCAGCTTAACTCCGGGGTACGAGCAGTACTTC
TRBD1	TRBV6-5	TRBJ2-3	many	16	CASSQTGATSTDTQYF	TGTGCCAGCAGTCAAACAGGGGCGACTAGCACAGATACGCAGTATTTT
NA	TRBV7-2	TRBJ1-2	many	14	CASSFSGQGYGYTF	TGTGCCAGCAGCTTCTCAGGCCAGGGATATGGCTACACCTTC
TRBD1	TRBV29-1	TRBJ1-5	medium-sized	15	CSVEVGTGGNQPQHF	TGCAGCGTTGAAGTAGGGACAGGGGGCAATCAGCCCCAGCATTTT
NA	TRBV6-5	TRBJ1-6	medium-sized	15	CASSLTGTADSPLHF	TGTGCCAGCAGTCTGACCGGGACGGCTGATTCACCCCTCCACTTT
NA	TRBV5-1	TRBJ1-4	many	18	CASRFAGWTEATNEKLFF	TGCGCCAGCAGGTTTGCCGGTTGGACTGAGGCAACTAATGAAAAACTGTTTTTT
NA	TRBV28	TRBJ2-7	NA	14	CASSADRIPYEQYF	TGTGCCAGCAGTGCTGACAGGATTCCCTACGAGCAGTACTTC
NA	TRBV12-3/TRBV12-4	TRBJ2-7	many	14	CASSLARGSYEQYF	TGTGCCAGCAGTTTAGCCCGGGGTAGCTACGAGCAGTACTTC
NA	TRBV20-1	TRBJ2-1	many	13	CSARGPGFDEQFF	TGCAGTGCTAGGGGTCCAGGGTTTGATGAGCAGTTCTTC
TRBD1	TRBV7-2	TRBJ1-2	medium-sized	15	CASSTKTGGLEGYTF	TGTGCCAGCAGCACTAAGACAGGGGGTTTAGAAGGCTACACCTTC
TRBD2	TRBV5-6	TRBJ2-1	many	19	CASSLLTSGRAVRANEQFF	TGTGCCAGCAGCTTGTTGACTAGCGGGAGGGCCGTTAGGGCGAATGAGCAGTTCTTC
TRBD2	TRBV6-2/TRBV6-3	TRBJ2-3	many	17	CASTKEALAGPTDTQYF	TGTGCCAGCACCAAAGAAGCCCTAGCGGGGCCCACAGATACGCAGTATTTT
TRBD2	TRBV7-3	TRBJ2-3	many	15	CASSPMPTSWDTQYF	TGTGCCAGCAGCCCCATGCCGACTAGCTGGGATACGCAGTATTTT
NA	TRBV20-1	TRBJ1-1	many	14	CSAPDSQVNTEAFF	TGCAGTGCGCCCGACAGTCAGGTGAACACTGAAGCTTTCTTT
NA	TRBV7-9	TRBJ2-5	many	13	CASSLGPLETQYF	TGTGCCAGCAGCTTAGGACCGCTGGAGACCCAGTACTTC
TRBD1	TRBV2	TRBJ2-2	many	18	CASSAYRDRAQNTGELFF	TGTGCCAGCAGCGCCTACCGGGACAGGGCCCAGAACACCGGGGAGCTGTTTTTT
NA	TRBV3-1	TRBJ2-7	many	15	CASSPGLPLFYEQYF	TGTGCCAGCAGTCCGGGACTCCCACTCTTCTACGAGCAGTACTTC